These T cell receptor beta chains were read from a single sample in a study of PD-1 blockade in classical Hodgkin lymphoma. Using immunoSEQ multiplex PCR, the repertoire was profiled, and TCRdb retains in-frame clones only, with some absent. This repertoire shows around 20,000 clones, 60% to 75% found once; its top ten account for 15% to 20%. This specimen was peripheral blood mononuclear cells (PBMCs), taken before the fourth cycle of nivolumab. The receptor source for this set is a human donor with classical Hodgkin lymphoma. The CDR3 runs from the conserved cysteine through the conserved F or W. The D gene is left open where the match is weak.

>TRBV27|TRBJ1-3|.
CASSLSAGDLAGNTIYF
TGTGCCAGCAGTTTATCGGCAGGGGATTTGGCTGGAAACACCATATATTTT
>TRBV6-5|TRBJ1-5|.
CASSLHPGNSNQPQHF
TGTGCCAGCAGTTTGCATCCCGGGAATAGCAATCAGCCCCAGCATTTT
>TRBV10-3|TRBJ2-7|.
CAISGGEVSYEQYF
TGTGCCATCAGTGGGGGTGAGGTCTCCTACGAGCAGTACTTC
>TRBV2|TRBJ2-7|.
CASSELWDSSYEQYF
TGTGCCAGCAGTGAATTGTGGGATAGCTCCTACGAGCAGTACTTC
>TRBV19|TRBJ2-1|.
CASTPEGHGPLNEQFF
TGTGCCAGTACCCCAGAAGGACACGGACCTCTGAATGAGCAGTTCTTC
>TRBV7-2|TRBJ2-1|TRBD2
CASSELAGGYNEQFF
TGTGCCAGCAGCGAACTAGCGGGAGGCTACAATGAGCAGTTCTTC
>TRBV18|TRBJ2-7|.
CASSPPVTRVEQYF
TGTGCCAGCTCACCACCGGTGACCCGGGTCGAGCAGTACTTC
>TRBV5-6|TRBJ2-7|.
CASSLGGYEQYF
TGTGCCAGCAGCTTGGGGGGCTACGAGCAGTACTTC
>TRBV27|TRBJ1-4|.
CASSSRWANEKLFF
TGTGCCAGCAGTTCAAGGTGGGCTAATGAAAAACTGTTTTTT
>TRBV25-1|TRBJ1-2|.
CASSATQNYGYTF
TGTGCCAGCAGTGCGACACAGAACTATGGCTACACCTTC